The 8 T cell receptor beta chains reported below all come from one sample, sequenced in a study of CD8+ T cells in alopecia areata. RNA extraction was followed by reverse transcription into cDNA, which acted as the sequencing template. Profiling relied on immunoSEQ multiplex PCR, and the TCRdb table lists in-frame clones only, not all of them. The sample holds 130,000 to 150,000 clones; about four fifths are singletons and the top ten take 20% to 30%. The treatment: oral pan-JAK inhibitor, 5-10 mg twice daily. The sample was CD8+ T cells sorted from blood, taken at week 4, from a patient treated with tofacitinib. Receptors originate from a human donor with alopecia areata.

This chain joins TRBV7-6 and TRBJ2-1; 11 nucleotides agree with TRBD2. Germline CDR1 and CDR2: SGHVS and FNYEAQ. This CDR3 is 20 amino acids long. The junction had 20 bases not matched to a gene; V was cut back by 2 bases and J by 8 bases. CDR3 sequence reads: CASSLLAIAGGPARLDEQFF. In DNA, the CDR3 is TGTGCCAGCAGCTTACTGGCGATAGCGGGGGGGCCCGCCAGGCTAGATGAGCAGTTCTTC.

V and J are TRBV6-5 and TRBJ2-5; a weak D match, TRBD1 (6 bases). V was shortened by 6 bases and J by 5 bases, with 13 bases between the two germline ends. Germline V CDR1 and CDR2: MNHEY, SVGAGI. The CDR3 has 13 residues. Here the CDR3 reads CASRYRVGETQYF. CDR3 DNA sequence: TGTGCCAGCAGGTACAGGGTCGGGGAGACCCAGTACTTC.

As regards this clone: Additional DNA sequences in this sample encode the identical CDR3. This chain connects TRBV7-9 to TRBJ1-1; 8 positions match TRBD1. Germline V gene sequence: CDR1 SEHNR, CDR2 FQNEAQ (reference sequence). The V gene end was trimmed by 5 bases and the J gene end by 1 base; junction bases not matched to a gene: 6. This CDR3 contains 15 residues. The CDR3, as DNA: TGTGCCAGCAGCCCGGACAGGGAATCGAACACTGAAGCTTTCTTT. Translation gives CASSPDRESNTEAFF.

This chain uses TRBV7-6 with TRBJ2-2; TRBD1 or TRBD2 may be the D gene (7 bases each). The V end was cut by 11 bases, the J end by 4 bases, with 14 bases between. This CDR3 is built from 13 residues. CDR1 is SGHVS, CDR2 FNYEAQ, per germline. Here the CDR3 DNA reads TGTGCCGTGGGGGAGGGGGCCACCGGGGAGCTGTTTTTT. It translates to CAVGEGATGELFF.

The chain couples TRBV27 to TRBJ2-1, with TRBD2 matching over 7 bases. This CDR3 is built from 14 residues. From germline, CDR1 is MNHEY and CDR2 SMNVEV (reference sequence). J was trimmed by 4 bases and V by 5 bases; bases with no gene match: 5. CDR3 DNA sequence: TGTGCCAGCAGTCCCCAGCGGGGTTACAATGAGCAGTTCTTC. It yields the protein CASSPQRGYNEQFF.

The J gene is TRBJ2-1, the V gene TRBV5-1; D ambiguous. V was pared by 0 bases and J by 0 bases, with 7 bases between. Germline V gene lookup returns CDR1 SGHRS and CDR2 YFSETQ. This CDR3 is built from 15 residues. The CDR3 loop reads CASSLEGFSYNEQFF. The CDR3 nucleotides are TGCGCCAGCAGCTTGGAAGGGTTCTCCTACAATGAGCAGTTCTTC.

The gene calls are TRBV6-5 and TRBJ2-1; D not certain. The CDR3 has 12 residues. Between the trimmed V and J ends, which lost 6 bases and 8 bases, there was a span of 11 bases. Germline loops: CDR1 MNHEY, CDR2 SVGAGI. CDR3 DNA: TGTGCCAGCAGCCTTCCTGGGGATGAGCAGTTCTTC. It encodes CASSLPGDEQFF.

V usage is TRBV14 and J usage is TRBJ2-5; tentative D call: TRBD1 (6 bases). Between the trimmed V and J ends, which lost 2 bases and 3 bases, there was a span of 7 bases. This CDR3 has 13 amino acids. Germline V gene data show CDR1 as SGHDN and CDR2 as FVKESK. CDR3 bases: TGTGCCAGCAGCCAAAGGACAGAAGAGACCCAGTACTTC. This encodes CASSQRTEETQYF.